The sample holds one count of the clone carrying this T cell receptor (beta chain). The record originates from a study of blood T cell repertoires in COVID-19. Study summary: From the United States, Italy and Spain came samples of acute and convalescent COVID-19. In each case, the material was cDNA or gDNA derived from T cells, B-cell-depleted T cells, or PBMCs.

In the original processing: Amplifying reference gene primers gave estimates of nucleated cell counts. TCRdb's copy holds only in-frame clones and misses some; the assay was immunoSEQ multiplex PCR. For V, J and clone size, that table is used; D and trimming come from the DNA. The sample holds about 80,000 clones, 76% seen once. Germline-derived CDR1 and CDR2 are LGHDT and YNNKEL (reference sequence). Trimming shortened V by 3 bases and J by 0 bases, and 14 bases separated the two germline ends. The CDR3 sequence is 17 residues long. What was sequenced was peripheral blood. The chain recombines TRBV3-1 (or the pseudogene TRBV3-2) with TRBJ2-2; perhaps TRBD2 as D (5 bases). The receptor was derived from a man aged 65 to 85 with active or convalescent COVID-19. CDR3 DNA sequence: TGTGCCAGCAGCCAGTTGGCGGGCGCCGCGAACACCGGGGAGCTGTTTTTT. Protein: CASSQLAGAANTGELFF.